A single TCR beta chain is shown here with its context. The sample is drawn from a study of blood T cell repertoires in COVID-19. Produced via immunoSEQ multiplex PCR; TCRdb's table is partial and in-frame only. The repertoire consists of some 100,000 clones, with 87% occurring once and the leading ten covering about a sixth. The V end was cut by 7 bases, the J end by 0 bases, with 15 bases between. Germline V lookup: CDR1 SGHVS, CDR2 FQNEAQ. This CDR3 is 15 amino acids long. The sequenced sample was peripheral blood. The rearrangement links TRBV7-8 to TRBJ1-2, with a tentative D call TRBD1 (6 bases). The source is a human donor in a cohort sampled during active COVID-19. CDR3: CASTPKDRANYGYTF. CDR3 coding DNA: TGTGCCAGCACCCCAAAGGACAGAGCTAACTATGGCTACACCTTC. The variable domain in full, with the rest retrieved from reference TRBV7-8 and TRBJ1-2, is GAGVSQSPRYKVAKRGQDVALRCDPISGHVSLFWYQQALGQGPEFLTYFQNEAQLDKSGLPSDRFFAERPEGSVSTLKIQRTQQEDSAVYLCASTPKDRANYGYTFGSGTRLTVV.